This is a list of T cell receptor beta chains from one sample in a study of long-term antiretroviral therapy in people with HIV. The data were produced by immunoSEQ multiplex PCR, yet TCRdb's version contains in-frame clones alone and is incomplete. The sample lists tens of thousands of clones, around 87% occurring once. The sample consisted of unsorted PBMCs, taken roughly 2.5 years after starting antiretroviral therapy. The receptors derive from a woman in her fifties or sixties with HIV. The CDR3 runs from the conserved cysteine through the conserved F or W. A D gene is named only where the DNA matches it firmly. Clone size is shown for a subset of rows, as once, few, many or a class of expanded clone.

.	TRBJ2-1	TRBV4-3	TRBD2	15	CASSQEASGYNEQFF	TGCGCCAGCAGCCAAGAGGCTAGCGGTTACAATGAGCAGTTCTTC
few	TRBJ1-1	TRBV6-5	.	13	CASFGHGWTEAFF	TGTGCCAGCTTCGGTCACGGGTGGACTGAAGCTTTCTTT
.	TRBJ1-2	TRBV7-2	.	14	CASSWLDRGAGYTF	TGTGCCAGCAGCTGGCTTGATCGGGGGGCTGGCTACACCTTC
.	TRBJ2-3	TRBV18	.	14	CASSPADFTDTQYF	TGTGCCAGCTCACCAGCCGACTTCACAGATACGCAGTATTTT
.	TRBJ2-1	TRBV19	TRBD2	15	CASSIGLAAYNEQFF	TGTGCCAGTAGTATAGGTCTAGCGGCATACAATGAGCAGTTCTTC
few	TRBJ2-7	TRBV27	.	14	CASSLVGRKYEQYF	TGTGCCAGCAGTTTGGTCGGGAGAAAGTACGAGCAGTACTTC
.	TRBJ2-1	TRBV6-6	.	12	CASSPSSREQFF	TGTGCCAGCAGCCCTTCCTCCAGGGAGCAGTTCTTC
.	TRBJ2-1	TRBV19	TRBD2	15	CASQILAGGVNEQFF	TGTGCCAGCCAAATACTAGCGGGAGGTGTCAATGAGCAGTTCTTC
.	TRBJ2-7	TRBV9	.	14	CASSVGDAGYEQYF	TGTGCCAGCAGCGTAGGTGACGCAGGCTACGAGCAGTACTTC
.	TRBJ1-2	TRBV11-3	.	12	CASSKGGNGYTF	TGTGCCAGCAGCAAAGGAGGGAATGGCTACACCTTC
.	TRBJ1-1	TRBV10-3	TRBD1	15	CAISGRTGENTEAFF	TGTGCCATCAGTGGTCGGACAGGGGAGAACACTGAAGCTTTCTTT
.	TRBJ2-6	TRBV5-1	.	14	CATTTSSGANVLTF	TGCGCCACCACGACGAGCTCTGGGGCCAACGTCCTGACTTTC
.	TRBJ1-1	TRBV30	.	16	CAWRDERGRKNTEAFF	TGTGCCTGGAGAGACGAAAGGGGACGGAAGAACACTGAAGCTTTCTTT
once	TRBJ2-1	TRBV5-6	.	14	CASSFERVYNEQFF	TGTGCCAGCAGCTTTGAACGGGTTTACAATGAGCAGTTCTTC
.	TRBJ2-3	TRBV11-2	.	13	CASSLVLEDTQYF	TGTGCCAGCAGCTTAGTACTTGAAGATACGCAGTATTTT
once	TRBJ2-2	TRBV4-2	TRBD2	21	CASSPYLAGGAPSANTGELFF	TGTGCCAGCAGCCCATATTTAGCGGGAGGCGCGCCTTCCGCGAACACCGGGGAGCTGTTTTTT
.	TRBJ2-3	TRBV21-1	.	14	CASLGAGEIDTQYF	TGTGCCAGCCTGGGAGCGGGAGAGATAGATACGCAGTATTTT
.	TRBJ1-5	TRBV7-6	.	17	CASSLVAGPYSNQPQHF	TGTGCCAGCAGCTTAGTTGCAGGGCCCTATAGCAATCAGCCCCAGCATTTT
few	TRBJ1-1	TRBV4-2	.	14	CASSPKTVNTEAFF	TGTGCCAGCAGCCCGAAGACAGTGAACACTGAAGCTTTCTTT
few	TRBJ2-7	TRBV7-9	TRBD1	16	CASSLLSGQDHYEQYF	TGTGCCAGCAGCTTACTCTCAGGACAGGACCATTACGAGCAGTACTTC
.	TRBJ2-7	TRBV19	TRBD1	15	CASSMHGQAPYEQYF	TGTGCCAGTAGTATGCACGGACAGGCACCCTACGAGCAGTACTTC
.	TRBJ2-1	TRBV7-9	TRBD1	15	CASSLDRAGYNEQFF	TGTGCCAGCAGCCTAGACAGGGCGGGCTACAATGAGCAGTTCTTC
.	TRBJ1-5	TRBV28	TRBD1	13	CASRGQGGQPQHF	TGTGCCAGCAGGGGACAGGGAGGACAGCCCCAGCATTTT
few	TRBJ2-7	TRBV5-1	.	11	CASGQRGEQYF	TGCGCCAGCGGCCAGAGGGGTGAGCAGTACTTC
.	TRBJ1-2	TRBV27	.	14	CASSSGAGPKGYTF	TGTGCCAGCAGCTCAGGCGCCGGACCTAAGGGCTACACCTTC
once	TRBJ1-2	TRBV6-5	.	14	CASRRDPYGYGYTF	TGTGCCAGCAGACGAGACCCCTATGGGTATGGCTACACCTTC
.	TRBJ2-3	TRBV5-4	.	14	CASSLGGVTDTQYF	TGTGCCAGCAGCTTGGGGGGAGTCACAGATACGCAGTATTTT
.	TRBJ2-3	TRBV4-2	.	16	CASSQEMGLSTDTQYF	TGTGCCAGCAGCCAAGAAATGGGACTTAGCACAGATACGCAGTATTTT
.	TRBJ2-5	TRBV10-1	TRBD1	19	CASSDSTGGEIPRQETQYF	TGCGCCAGCAGTGACTCGACAGGGGGCGAGATTCCACGACAAGAGACCCAGTACTTC
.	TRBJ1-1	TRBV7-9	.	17	CASSIREGGEGMTEAFF	TGTGCCAGCAGTATTAGAGAGGGGGGGGAGGGTATGACTGAAGCTTTCTTT
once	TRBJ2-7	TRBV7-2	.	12	CASSLTLGEQYF	TGTGCCAGCAGCTTAACGCTGGGCGAGCAGTACTTC
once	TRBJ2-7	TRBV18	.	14	CASSPGVSLYEQYF	TGTGCCAGCTCCCCTGGGGTGAGCCTCTACGAGCAGTACTTC
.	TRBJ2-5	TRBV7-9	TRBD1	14	CASSFRGLGETQYF	TGTGCCAGCAGCTTCAGGGGGCTTGGGGAGACCCAGTACTTC
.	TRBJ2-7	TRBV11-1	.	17	CASSLIPGIVFNYEQYF	TGTGCCAGCAGCCTGATTCCCGGGATAGTTTTCAACTACGAGCAGTACTTC
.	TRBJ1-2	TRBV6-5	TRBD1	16	CASSYTGQGKEYGYTF	TGTGCCAGCAGTTACACGGGACAGGGCAAAGAGTATGGCTACACCTTC
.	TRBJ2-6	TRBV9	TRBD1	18	CASSPTDRELAGANVLTF	TGTGCCAGCAGCCCAACGGACAGGGAACTTGCAGGGGCCAACGTCCTGACTTTC
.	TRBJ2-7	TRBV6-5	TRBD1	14	CASSRQGKIYEQYF	TGTGCCAGCAGCCGACAGGGGAAAATTTACGAGCAGTACTTC
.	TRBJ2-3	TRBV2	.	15	CASRKRLEFTDTQYF	TGTGCCAGCAGGAAGAGACTGGAGTTCACAGATACGCAGTATTTT
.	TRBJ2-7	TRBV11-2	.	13	CASSVTRGYEQYF	TGTGCCAGCAGCGTTACACGGGGCTACGAGCAGTACTTC
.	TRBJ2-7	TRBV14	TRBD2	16	CASSLSGGRSSYEQYF	TGTGCCAGCAGCCTATCCGGGGGGAGAAGCTCCTACGAGCAGTACTTC
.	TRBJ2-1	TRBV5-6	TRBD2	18	CASSYAPGTSGSMYEQFF	TGTGCCAGCAGCTACGCCCCCGGGACTAGCGGGAGCATGTATGAGCAGTTCTTC
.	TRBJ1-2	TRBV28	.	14	CASSPPIGRSGYTF	TGTGCCAGCAGTCCCCCCATCGGACGGTCCGGCTACACCTTC
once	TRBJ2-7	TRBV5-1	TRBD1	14	CASSSGQGFYEQYF	TGCGCCAGCAGCTCGGGACAGGGGTTCTACGAGCAGTACTTC
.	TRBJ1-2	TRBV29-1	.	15	CSPGSRDSRNYGYTF	TGCAGCCCCGGGAGCCGAGACAGCCGCAACTATGGCTACACCTTC
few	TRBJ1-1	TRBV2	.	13	CASSVLENTEAFF	TGTGCCAGCAGTGTATTGGAGAACACTGAAGCTTTCTTT
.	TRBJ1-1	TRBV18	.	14	CASSPNQDSTEAFF	TGTGCCAGCTCACCTAATCAGGACAGTACTGAAGCTTTCTTT
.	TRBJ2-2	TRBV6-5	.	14	CASSYLTEGGELFF	TGTGCCAGCAGTTACCTAACCGAGGGCGGGGAGCTGTTTTTT
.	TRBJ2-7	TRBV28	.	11	CASQSTGEQYF	TGTGCCAGCCAAAGCACGGGGGAGCAGTACTTC
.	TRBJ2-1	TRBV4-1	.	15	CASSQEVPSYNEQFF	TGCGCCAGCAGCCAAGAAGTTCCCTCCTACAATGAGCAGTTCTTC
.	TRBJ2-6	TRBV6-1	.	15	CASSEGLSGANVLTF	TGTGCCAGCAGTGAAGGATTGTCTGGGGCCAACGTCCTGACTTTC
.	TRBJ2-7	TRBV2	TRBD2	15	CARQLSGRGGYEQYF	TGTGCCCGCCAACTGAGCGGGAGAGGGGGGTACGAGCAGTACTTC
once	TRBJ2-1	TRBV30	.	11	CAWSRYNEQFF	TGTGCCTGGAGCCGCTACAATGAGCAGTTCTTC
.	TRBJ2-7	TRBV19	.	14	CASSIGTASYEQYF	TGTGCCAGTAGTATAGGAACGGCCTCCTACGAGCAGTACTTC
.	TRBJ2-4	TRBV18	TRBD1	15	CASSPTQGSKNIQYF	TGTGCCAGCTCACCGACACAGGGGTCCAAAAACATTCAGTACTTC
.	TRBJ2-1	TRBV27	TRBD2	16	CASSPRLAGDINEQFF	TGTGCCAGCAGTCCACGACTAGCGGGAGACATCAATGAGCAGTTCTTC
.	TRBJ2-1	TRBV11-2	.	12	CASSLGVHEQFF	TGTGCCAGCAGCTTAGGAGTCCATGAGCAGTTCTTC
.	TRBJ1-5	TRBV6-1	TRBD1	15	CASSIGTGANQPQHF	TGTGCCAGCAGCATCGGGACAGGGGCTAATCAGCCCCAGCATTTT
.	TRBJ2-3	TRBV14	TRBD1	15	CASSQDRSYTDTQYF	TGTGCCAGCAGCCAGGACAGGTCTTACACAGATACGCAGTATTTT